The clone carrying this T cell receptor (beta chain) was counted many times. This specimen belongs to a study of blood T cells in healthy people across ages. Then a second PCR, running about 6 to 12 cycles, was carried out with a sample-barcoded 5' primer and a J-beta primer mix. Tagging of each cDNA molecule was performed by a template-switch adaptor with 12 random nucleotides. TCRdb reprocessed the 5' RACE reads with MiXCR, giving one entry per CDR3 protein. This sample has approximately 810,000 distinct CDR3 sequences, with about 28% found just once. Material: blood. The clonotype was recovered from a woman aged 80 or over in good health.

The CDR3 nucleotides read TGTGCCAGCAGTTATGACAGGGGTACCTACAATGAGCAGTTCTTC. Translation: CASSYDRGTYNEQFF. The V gene is TRBV6-2 or TRBV6-3, the J gene TRBJ2-1, with 8 bases lining up with TRBD1. The trim removed 3 bases at V and 2 bases at J, leaving 3 bases unmatched. The CDR3 totals 15 residues. Germline V gives CDR1 MNHEY, CDR2 SVGEGT.